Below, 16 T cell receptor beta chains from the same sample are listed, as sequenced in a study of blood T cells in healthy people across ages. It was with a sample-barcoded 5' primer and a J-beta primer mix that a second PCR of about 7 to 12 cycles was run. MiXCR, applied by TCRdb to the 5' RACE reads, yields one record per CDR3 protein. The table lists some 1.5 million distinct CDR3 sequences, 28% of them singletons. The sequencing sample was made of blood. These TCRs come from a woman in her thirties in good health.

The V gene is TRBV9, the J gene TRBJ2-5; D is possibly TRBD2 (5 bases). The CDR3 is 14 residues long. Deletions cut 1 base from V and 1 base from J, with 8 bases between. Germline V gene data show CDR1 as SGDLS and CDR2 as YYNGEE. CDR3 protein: CASSVRRLQETQYF. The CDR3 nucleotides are TGTGCCAGCAGCGTAAGGAGGCTCCAAGAGACCCAGTACTTC.

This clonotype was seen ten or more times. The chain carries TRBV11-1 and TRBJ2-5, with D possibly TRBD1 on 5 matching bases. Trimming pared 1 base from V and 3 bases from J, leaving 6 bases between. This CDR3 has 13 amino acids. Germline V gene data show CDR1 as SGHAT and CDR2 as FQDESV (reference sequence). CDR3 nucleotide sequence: TGTGCCAGCAGCTTAGAGACAGAAGAGACCCAGTACTTC. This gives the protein CASSLETEETQYF.

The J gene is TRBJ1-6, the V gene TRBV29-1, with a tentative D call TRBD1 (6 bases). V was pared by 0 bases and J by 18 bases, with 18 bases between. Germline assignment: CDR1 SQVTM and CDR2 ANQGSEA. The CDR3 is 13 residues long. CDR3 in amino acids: CSVEDRLGGTPHF. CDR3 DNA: TGCAGCGTTGAAGATCGACTTGGGGGCACCCCCCACTTT. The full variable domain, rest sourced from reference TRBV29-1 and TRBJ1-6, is SAVISQKPSRDICQRGTSLTIQCQVDSQVTMMFWYRQQPGQSLTLIATANQGSEATYESGFVIDKFPISRPNLTFSTLTVSNMSPEDSSIYLCSVEDRLGGTPHFGNGTRLTVT.

CDR3 sequence: CASSFGQGSSGVSYNEQFF. The CDR3, as DNA: TGTGCCAGCAGCTTCGGACAGGGTAGTAGCGGGGTCTCCTACAATGAGCAGTTCTTC. The genes are TRBV7-3 and TRBJ2-1; D might be TRBD1 or TRBD2, each matching 8 bases. CDR1 and CDR2 (germline): SGHTA, FQGTGA. The CDR3 is 19 amino acids. Trimming removed 3 bases from V and 0 bases from J, with 21 bases in between.

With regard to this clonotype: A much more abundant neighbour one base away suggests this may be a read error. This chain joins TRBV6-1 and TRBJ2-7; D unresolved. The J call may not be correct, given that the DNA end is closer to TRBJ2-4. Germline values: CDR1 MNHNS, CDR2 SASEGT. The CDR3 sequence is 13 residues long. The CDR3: CASSPDGKNIQYF. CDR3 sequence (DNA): TGTGCCAGCAGCCCGGACGGAAAAAACATTCAGTACTTC.

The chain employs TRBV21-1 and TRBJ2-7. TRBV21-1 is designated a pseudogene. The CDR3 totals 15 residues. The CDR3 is CASSILEPSSYEQYF. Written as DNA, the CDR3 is TGTGCCAGCAGCATCCTCGAGCCGAGCTCCTACGAGCAGTACTTC.

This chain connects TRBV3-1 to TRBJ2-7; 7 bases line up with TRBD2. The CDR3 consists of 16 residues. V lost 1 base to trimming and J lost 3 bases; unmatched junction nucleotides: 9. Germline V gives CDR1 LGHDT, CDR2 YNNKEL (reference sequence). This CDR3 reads CASSQVGRGPLYEQYF. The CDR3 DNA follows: TGTGCCAGCAGCCAAGTGGGGAGGGGCCCTCTCTACGAGCAGTACTTC.

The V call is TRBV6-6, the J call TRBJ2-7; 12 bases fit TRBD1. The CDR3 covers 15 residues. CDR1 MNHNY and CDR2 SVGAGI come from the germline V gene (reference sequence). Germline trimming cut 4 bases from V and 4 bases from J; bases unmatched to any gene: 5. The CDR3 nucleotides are TGTGCCAGCAGTTGGGGGGGACAGGGGGCATACGAGCAGTACTTC. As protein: CASSWGGQGAYEQYF.

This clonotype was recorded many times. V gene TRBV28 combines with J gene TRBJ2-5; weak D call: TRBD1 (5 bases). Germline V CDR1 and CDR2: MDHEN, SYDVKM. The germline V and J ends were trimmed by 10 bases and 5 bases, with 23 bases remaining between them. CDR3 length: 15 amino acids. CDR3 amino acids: CATPKGPSNAETQYF. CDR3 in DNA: TGTGCCACTCCTAAGGGGCCCTCCAATGCGGAGACCCAGTACTTC.

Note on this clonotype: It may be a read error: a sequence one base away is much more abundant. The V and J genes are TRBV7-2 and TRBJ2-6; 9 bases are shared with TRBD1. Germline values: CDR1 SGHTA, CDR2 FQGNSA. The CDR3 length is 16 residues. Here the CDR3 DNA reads TGTGCCAGCAGCTACGGGACAGGGACTGGGGCCAACGCCCTGACTTTC. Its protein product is CASSYGTGTGANALTF.

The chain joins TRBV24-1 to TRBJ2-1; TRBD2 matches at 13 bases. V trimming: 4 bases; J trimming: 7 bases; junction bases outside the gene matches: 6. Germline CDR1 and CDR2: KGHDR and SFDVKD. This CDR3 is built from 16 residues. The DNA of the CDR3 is TGTGCCACCAGTGACGCGACTAGCGGGAGGAAGAATGAGCAGTTCTTC. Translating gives CATSDATSGRKNEQFF.

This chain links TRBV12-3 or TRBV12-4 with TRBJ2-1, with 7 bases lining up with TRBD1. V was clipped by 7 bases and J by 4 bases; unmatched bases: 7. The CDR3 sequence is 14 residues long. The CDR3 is CASIDRALYNEQFF. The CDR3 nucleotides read TGTGCCAGCATTGACAGGGCGCTATACAATGAGCAGTTCTTC.

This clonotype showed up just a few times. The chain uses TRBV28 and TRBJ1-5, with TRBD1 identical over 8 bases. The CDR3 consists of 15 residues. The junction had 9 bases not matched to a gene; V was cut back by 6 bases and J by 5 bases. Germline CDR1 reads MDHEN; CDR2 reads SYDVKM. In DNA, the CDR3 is TGTGCCAGCAGCCTGCAGGGGGCGCCGGATCAGCCCCAGCATTTT. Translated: CASSLQGAPDQPQHF.

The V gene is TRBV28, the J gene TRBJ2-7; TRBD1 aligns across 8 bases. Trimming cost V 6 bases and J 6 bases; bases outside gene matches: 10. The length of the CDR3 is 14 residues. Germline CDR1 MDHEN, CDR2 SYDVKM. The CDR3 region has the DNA TGTGCCAGCAGGGGGTGGACAGGGAAGTCCGAGCAGTACTTC. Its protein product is CASRGWTGKSEQYF. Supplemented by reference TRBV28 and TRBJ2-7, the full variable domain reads DVKVTQSSRYLVKRTGEKVFLECVQDMDHENMFWYRQDPGLGLRLIYFSYDVKMKEKGDIPEGYSVSREKKERFSLILESASTNQTSMYLCASRGWTGKSEQYFGPGTRLTVT.

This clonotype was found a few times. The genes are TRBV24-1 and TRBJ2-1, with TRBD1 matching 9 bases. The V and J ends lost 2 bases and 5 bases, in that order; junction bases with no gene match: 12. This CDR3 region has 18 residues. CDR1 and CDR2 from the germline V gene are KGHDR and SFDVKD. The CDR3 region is CATSDSHEGTGPHNEQFF. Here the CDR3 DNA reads TGTGCCACCAGTGATTCTCACGAGGGGACAGGGCCCCACAATGAGCAGTTCTTC.

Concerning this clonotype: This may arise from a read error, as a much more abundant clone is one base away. DNA for the CDR3: TGTGCCATCCAAGGGCCCCTCTACGAGCGGTACTTC. Its translation is CAIQGPLYERYF. This chain connects TRBV10-3 to TRBJ2-7; D is unresolved. The CDR3 contains 12 residues. Germline lookup yields CDR1 ENHRY and CDR2 SYGVKD.